This T cell receptor beta chain was identified in a study of T cells after yellow fever vaccination. Study-level findings and limits: Weaker, the secondary response peaked sooner, at day 5 versus 15. Abundant bulk-population clonotypes could contaminate the FACS-sorted repertoires. Reappearing after the booster were most of the clones from primary vaccination (almost 97% CD4, approximately 86% CD8).

As for this clonotype: What it binds is not known.

Between the trimmed V and J ends, which lost 2 bases and 5 bases, there was a span of 6 bases. This CDR3 has 13 residues. Germline lookup yields CDR1 MNHEY and CDR2 SVGEGT. TCRdb re-analysed the 5' RACE reads in MiXCR, keeping a single row per CDR3 protein. This table holds fewer than 650,000 distinct CDR3 sequences, 20% to 25% found once. The chain has TRBV6-2 or TRBV6-3 and TRBJ2-2; D remains ambiguous. This specimen consisted of PBMCs, obtained 20 to 25 days after the first yellow fever vaccination. The receptor comes from a man aged 18 to 29 who received the YFV17D yellow fever vaccine. The CDR3 region is CASSYRGTGELFF. The CDR3 region has the DNA TGTGCCAGCAGTTACCGTGGGACCGGGGAGCTGTTTTTT.